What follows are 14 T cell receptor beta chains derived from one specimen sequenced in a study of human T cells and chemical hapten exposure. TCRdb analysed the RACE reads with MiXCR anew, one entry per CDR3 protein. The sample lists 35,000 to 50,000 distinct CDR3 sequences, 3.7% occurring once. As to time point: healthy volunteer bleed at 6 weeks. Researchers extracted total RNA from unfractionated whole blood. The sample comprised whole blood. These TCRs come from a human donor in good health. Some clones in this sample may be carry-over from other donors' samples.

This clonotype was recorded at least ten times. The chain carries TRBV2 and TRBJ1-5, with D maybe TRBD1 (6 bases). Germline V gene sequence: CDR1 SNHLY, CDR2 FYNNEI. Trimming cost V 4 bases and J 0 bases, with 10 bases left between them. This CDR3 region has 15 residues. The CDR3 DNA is TGTGCCAGCAGTGGAGGGGGTCTTAGCAATCAGCCCCAGCATTTT. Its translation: CASSGGGLSNQPQHF.

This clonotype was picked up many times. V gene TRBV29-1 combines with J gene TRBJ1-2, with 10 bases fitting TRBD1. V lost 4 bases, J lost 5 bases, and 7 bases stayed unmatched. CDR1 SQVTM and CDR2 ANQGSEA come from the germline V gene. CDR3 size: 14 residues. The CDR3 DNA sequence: TGCAGCGTTGCCGGGACAGGGGCGCCGTATGGCTACACCTTC. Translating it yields CSVAGTGAPYGYTF. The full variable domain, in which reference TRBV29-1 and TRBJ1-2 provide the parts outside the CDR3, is SAVISQKPSRDICQRGTSLTIQCQVDSQVTMMFWYRQQPGQSLTLIATANQGSEATYESGFVIDKFPISRPNLTFSTLTVSNMSPEDSSIYLCSVAGTGAPYGYTFGSGTRLTVV.

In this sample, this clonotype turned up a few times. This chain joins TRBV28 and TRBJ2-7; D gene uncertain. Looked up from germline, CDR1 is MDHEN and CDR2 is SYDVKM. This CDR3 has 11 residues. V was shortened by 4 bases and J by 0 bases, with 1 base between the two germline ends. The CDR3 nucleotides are TGTGCCAGCAGTTACTCCTACGAGCAGTACTTC. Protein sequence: CASSYSYEQYF. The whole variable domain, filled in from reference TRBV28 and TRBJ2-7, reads DVKVTQSSRYLVKRTGEKVFLECVQDMDHENMFWYRQDPGLGLRLIYFSYDVKMKEKGDIPEGYSVSREKKERFSLILESASTNQTSMYLCASSYSYEQYFGPGTRLTVT.

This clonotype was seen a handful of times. The CDR3 loop is CASSLAVGLNTEAFF. The CDR3 DNA follows: TGCGCCAGCAGCTTGGCCGTGGGGCTGAACACTGAAGCTTTCTTT. The rearrangement joins TRBV5-1 to TRBJ1-1; TRBD1 is a possible D gene (5 bases). CDR1 and CDR2 (germline): SGHRS, YFSETQ. The V end lost 0 bases, the J end lost 0 bases, and 9 bases lay between the germline ends. The CDR3 sequence is 15 residues long.

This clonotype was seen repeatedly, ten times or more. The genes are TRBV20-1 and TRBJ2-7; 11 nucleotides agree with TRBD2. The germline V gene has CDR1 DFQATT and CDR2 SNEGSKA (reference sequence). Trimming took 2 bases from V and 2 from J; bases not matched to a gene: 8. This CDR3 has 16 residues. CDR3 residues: CSARSPGLAGTYEQYF. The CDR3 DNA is TGCAGTGCTAGATCCCCCGGACTAGCGGGTACCTACGAGCAGTACTTC.

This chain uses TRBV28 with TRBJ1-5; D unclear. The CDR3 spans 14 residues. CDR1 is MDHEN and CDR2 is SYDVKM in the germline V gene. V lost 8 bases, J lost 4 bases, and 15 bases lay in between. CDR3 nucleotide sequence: TGTGCCAGCTGGGCCGTAAATGAAAATCAGCCCCAGCATTTT. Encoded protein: CASWAVNENQPQHF.

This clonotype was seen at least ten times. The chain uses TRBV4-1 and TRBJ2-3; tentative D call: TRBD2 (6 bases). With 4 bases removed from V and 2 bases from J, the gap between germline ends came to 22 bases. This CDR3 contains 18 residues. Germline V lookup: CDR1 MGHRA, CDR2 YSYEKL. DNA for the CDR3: TGCGCCAGCAGCCCGCGGAGGGCAGGCCGGCTGGACACAGATACGCAGTATTTT. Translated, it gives CASSPRRAGRLDTDTQYF.

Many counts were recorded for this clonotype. The CDR3 sequence is CASSGREANEQFF. The CDR3 DNA sequence: TGCGCCAGCAGTGGCAGGGAGGCAAATGAGCAGTTCTTC. The chain carries TRBV10-2 and TRBJ2-1, with D perhaps matching TRBD2 (6 bases). CDR1 is WSHSY, CDR2 SAAADI, per germline. This CDR3 is built from 13 residues. V shed 4 bases and J shed 7 bases, with 11 bases lying between them.

The CDR3 sequence is CASSWGGLDYGYTF. Here the CDR3 DNA reads TGTGCCAGCAGCTGGGGGGGTCTCGACTATGGCTACACCTTC. This chain uses TRBV7-2 with TRBJ1-2; tentative D call: TRBD1 (5 bases). Looked up from germline, CDR1 is SGHTA and CDR2 is FQGNSA. Trimming cost V 4 bases and J 3 bases, with 12 bases left between them. This CDR3 has 14 residues.

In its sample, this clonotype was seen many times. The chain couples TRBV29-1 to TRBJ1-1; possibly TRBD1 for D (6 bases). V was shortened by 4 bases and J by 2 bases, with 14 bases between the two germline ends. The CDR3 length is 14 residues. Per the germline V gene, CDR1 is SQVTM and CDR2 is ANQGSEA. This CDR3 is CSVVWQGSNTEAFF. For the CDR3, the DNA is TGCAGCGTTGTATGGCAGGGGTCTAACACTGAAGCTTTCTTT.

The CDR3 DNA is TGTGCCAGCAACCAAAACACTGAAGCTTTCTTT. It translates to CASNQNTEAFF. The rearrangement uses TRBV28 and TRBJ1-1; D is undetermined. Trimming pared 7 bases from V and 2 bases from J, leaving 5 bases between. This CDR3 contains 11 residues. Germline CDR1 and CDR2: MDHEN and SYDVKM.

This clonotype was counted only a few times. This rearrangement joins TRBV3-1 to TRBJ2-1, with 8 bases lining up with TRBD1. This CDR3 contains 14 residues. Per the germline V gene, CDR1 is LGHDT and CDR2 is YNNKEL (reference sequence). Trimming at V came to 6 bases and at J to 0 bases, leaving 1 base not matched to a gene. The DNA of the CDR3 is TGTGCCAGCAGACAGGGGGGCTCCTACAATGAGCAGTTCTTC. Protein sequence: CASRQGGSYNEQFF.

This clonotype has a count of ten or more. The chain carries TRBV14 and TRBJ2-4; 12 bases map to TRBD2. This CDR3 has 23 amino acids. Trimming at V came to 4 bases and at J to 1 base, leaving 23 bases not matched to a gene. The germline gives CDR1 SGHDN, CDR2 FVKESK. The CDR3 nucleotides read TGTGCCAGCAGCCTAGGACAGTTCGGCCCGAGGACTAGCGGGACCTCCGCCAAAAACATTCAGTACTTC. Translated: CASSLGQFGPRTSGTSAKNIQYF.

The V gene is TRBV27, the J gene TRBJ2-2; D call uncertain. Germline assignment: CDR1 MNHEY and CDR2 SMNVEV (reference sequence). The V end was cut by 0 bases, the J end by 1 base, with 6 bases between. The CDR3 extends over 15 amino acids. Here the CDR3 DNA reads TGTGCCAGCAGTTTATCGCAGTGGAACACCGGGGAGCTGTTTTTT. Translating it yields CASSLSQWNTGELFF.